The 14 T cell receptor beta chains below all came from one sample that was sequenced in a study of blood T cells in healthy people across ages. A second PCR of roughly 6 to 12 cycles used a sample-barcoded 5' primer and a J-beta primer mix. TCRdb re-called the 5' RACE reads through MiXCR, storing one row per CDR3 protein. The sample contains 700,000 or so distinct CDR3 sequences, approximately 40% of which appear only once. The sample consisted of blood. The receptor set was obtained from a man older than 75 in good health.

The chain recombines TRBV25-1 with TRBJ1-5; D is ambiguous. The CDR3 has 14 amino acids. Germline-derived CDR1 and CDR2 are MGHDK and SYGVNS. The V end was cut by 7 bases, the J end by 4 bases, with 14 bases between. As DNA, the CDR3 is TGTGCCAGCATGGAGACGGGGAAAAATCAGCCCCAGCATTTT. It specifies CASMETGKNQPQHF.

A note on this clonotype: A much larger clone lies a single base off, so this may be a read error. The CDR3 here is CAGSYPGQSYEQYF. CDR3 nucleotide sequence: TGTGCCGGCAGTTATCCGGGACAGTCATACGAGCAGTACTTC. The V gene is TRBV6-2 or TRBV6-3, the J gene TRBJ2-7; the match to TRBD1 covers 7 bases. CDR1 is MNHEY and CDR2 is SVGEGT in the germline V gene. The CDR3 contains 14 residues.

The V and J genes are TRBV4-3 and TRBJ1-2; 7 bases fit TRBD1. V lost 1 base to trimming and J lost 8 bases; unmatched junction nucleotides: 4. Germline lookup yields CDR1 LGHNA and CDR2 YSLEER. The CDR3 length is 13 residues. The CDR3 is CASSQGQGRGYTF. The CDR3, as DNA: TGCGCCAGCAGCCAAGGACAGGGACGGGGCTACACCTTC.

At least ten counts were recorded for this clonotype. This could be a read error, since a much larger clone is one nucleotide away. V gene TRBV9 combines with J gene TRBJ2-7, with D possibly matching TRBD2 (6 bases). CDR1 and CDR2 from the germline V gene are SGDLS and YYNGEE. Trimming stripped 3 bases from V and 3 bases from J, with 16 bases between. The CDR3 is 15 amino acids. CDR3 DNA: TGTGCCAGCAGCGCAGCCGCTGGCGGGGTCTACGAGCAGTACTTC. Its protein is CASSAAAGGVYEQYF.

The rearrangement links TRBV7-3 to TRBJ2-1, with TRBD2 matching over 7 bases. CDR3 length equals 13 residues. V lost 2 bases to trimming and J lost 5 bases; unmatched junction nucleotides: 0. Looked up from germline, CDR1 is SGHTA and CDR2 is FQGTGA. For the CDR3, the DNA is TGTGCCAGCAGCTTAGGGAGGGACAATGAGCAGTTCTTC. This codes for CASSLGRDNEQFF. Combining the CDR3 with reference TRBV7-3 and TRBJ2-1 gives the whole variable domain GAGVSQTPSNKVTEKGKYVELRCDPISGHTALYWYRQSLGQGPEFLIYFQGTGAADDSGLPNDRFFAVRPEGSVSTLKIQRTERGDSAVYLCASSLGRDNEQFFGPGTRLTVL.

The chain recombines TRBV29-1 with TRBJ2-1; D possibly corresponds to TRBD2 (6 bases). V lost 5 bases to trimming and J lost 7 bases, with 12 bases between them. CDR3 length: 12 amino acids. Germline V lookup: CDR1 SQVTM, CDR2 ANQGSEA. CDR3 residues: CSVPDYTNEQFF. CDR3 DNA: TGCAGCGTTCCGGACTACACTAATGAGCAGTTCTTC.

This clonotype was seen a handful of times. J is TRBJ1-2 and V is TRBV6-5, with a tentative D call TRBD1 (6 bases). The V gene lost 6 bases and the J gene lost 0 bases, with 11 bases spanning the gap. This CDR3 has 14 amino acids. Germline CDR1 is MNHEY and CDR2 is SVGAGI. CDR3 sequence (DNA): TGTGCCAGCAGCCAGGGGTGGACTAACTATGGCTACACCTTC. This codes for CASSQGWTNYGYTF.

This clonotype turned up a few times. V gene TRBV20-1 combines with J gene TRBJ1-1; TRBD1 matches 7 bases. The CDR3 spans 17 residues. Per the germline V gene, CDR1 is DFQATT and CDR2 is SNEGSKA (reference sequence). The junction had 15 bases not matched to a gene; V was cut back by 3 bases and J by 2 bases. CDR3 region: CSARHPTTGRGNTEAFF. The CDR3 coding sequence is TGCAGTGCTAGGCACCCCACGACAGGGCGGGGAAACACTGAAGCTTTCTTT.

This clonotype was counted a few times. The chain has TRBV5-1 and TRBJ2-5; TRBD2 matches at 10 bases. Trimming cost V 0 bases and J 5 bases; bases outside gene matches: 7. Looked up from germline, CDR1 is SGHRS and CDR2 is YFSETQ. This CDR3 region has 16 residues. The DNA of the CDR3 is TGCGCCAGCAGCTTGGCCTTGGCTAGCGGGGGTGAGACCCAGTACTTC. Translating it yields CASSLALASGGETQYF. The full variable domain, in which reference TRBV5-1 and TRBJ2-5 provide the parts outside the CDR3, is KAGVTQTPRYLIKTRGQQVTLSCSPISGHRSVSWYQQTPGQGLQFLFEYFSETQRNKGNFPGRFSGRQFSNSRSEMNVSTLELGDSALYLCASSLALASGGETQYFGPGTRLLVL.

There are a few counts of this clonotype. The rearrangement uses TRBV7-9 and TRBJ2-1; D gene ambiguous. The V gene lost 4 bases and the J gene lost 9 bases, with 10 bases spanning the gap. Germline V lookup: CDR1 SEHNR, CDR2 FQNEAQ (reference sequence). This CDR3 spans 12 amino acids. CDR3 region: CASSSSRSEQFF. The CDR3 bases are TGTGCCAGCAGCTCAAGTAGGAGTGAGCAGTTCTTC.

Many counts were recorded for this clonotype. The chain joins TRBV7-2 to TRBJ2-5; possible D gene TRBD2, 6 bases. V was shortened by 5 bases and J by 11 bases, with 24 bases between the two germline ends. The germline V gene encodes CDR1 SGHTA and CDR2 FQGNSA. The CDR3 extends over 15 amino acids. This CDR3 is CASSRRTNVEDEQYF. CDR3 coding DNA: TGTGCCAGCAGCCGCCGGACTAATGTTGAAGATGAGCAGTACTTC.

There are a few counts of this clonotype. This chain links TRBV24-1 with TRBJ2-5; 10 positions agree with TRBD2. The junction had 4 bases not matched to a gene; V was cut back by 4 bases and J by 0 bases. The CDR3 is 16 residues long. The germline V gene has CDR1 KGHDR and CDR2 SFDVKD. DNA of the CDR3: TGTGCCACCAGTGAACCCGGGACTAGCGACCAAGAGACCCAGTACTTC. Translating gives CATSEPGTSDQETQYF.

This clonotype was seen more than once but under ten times. The chain carries TRBV7-2 and TRBJ1-6; tentative D call: TRBD1 (5 bases). Deletions cut 3 bases from V and 7 bases from J, with 10 bases between. Germline CDR1 and CDR2: SGHTA and FQGNSA. This CDR3 region has 14 residues. The CDR3 DNA is TGTGCCAGCAGCTTGGTGCAGGGCAATTCACCCCTCCACTTT. As protein: CASSLVQGNSPLHF. Complete variable domain (other parts from reference TRBV7-2 and TRBJ1-6): GAGVSQSPSNKVTEKGKDVELRCDPISGHTALYWYRQSLGQGLEFLIYFQGNSAPDKSGLPSDRFSAERTGGSVSTLTIQRTQQEDSAVYLCASSLVQGNSPLHFGNGTRLTVT.

As for this clonotype: This may be a read error, as it is one base from a much larger clone. V and J are TRBV10-3 and TRBJ2-3; 15 bases line up with TRBD2. V gave up 10 bases and J gave up 8 bases; unmatched junction bases: 13. This CDR3 comprises 16 residues. Germline V gives CDR1 ENHRY, CDR2 SYGVKD. CDR3 sequence reads: CATRTDLGLAGGTQYF. CDR3 in DNA: TGTGCCACCCGGACAGACTTGGGACTAGCGGGGGGTACGCAGTATTTT.